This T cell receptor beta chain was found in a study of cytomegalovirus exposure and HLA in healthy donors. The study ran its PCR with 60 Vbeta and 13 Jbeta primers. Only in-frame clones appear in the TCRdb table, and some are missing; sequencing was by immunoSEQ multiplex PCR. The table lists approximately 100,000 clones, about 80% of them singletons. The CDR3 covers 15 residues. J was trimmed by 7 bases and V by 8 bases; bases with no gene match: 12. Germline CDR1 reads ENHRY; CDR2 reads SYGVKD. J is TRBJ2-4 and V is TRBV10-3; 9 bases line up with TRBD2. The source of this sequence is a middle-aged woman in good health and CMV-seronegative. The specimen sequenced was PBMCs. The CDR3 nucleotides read TGTGCCATCGCCTCGGGTAGCGGGAGAACGAACATTCAGTACTTC. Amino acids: CAIASGSGRTNIQYF.